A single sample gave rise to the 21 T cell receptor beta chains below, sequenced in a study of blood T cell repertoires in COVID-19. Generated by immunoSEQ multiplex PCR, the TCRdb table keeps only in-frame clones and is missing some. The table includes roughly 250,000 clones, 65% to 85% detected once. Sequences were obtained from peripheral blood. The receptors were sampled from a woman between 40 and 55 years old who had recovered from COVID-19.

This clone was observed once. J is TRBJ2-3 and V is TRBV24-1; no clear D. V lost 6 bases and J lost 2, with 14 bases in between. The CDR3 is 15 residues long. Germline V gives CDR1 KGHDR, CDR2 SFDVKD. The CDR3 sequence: CATSSNGVYTDTQYF. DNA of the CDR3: TGTGCCACCAGTTCAAACGGAGTATACACAGATACGCAGTATTTT.

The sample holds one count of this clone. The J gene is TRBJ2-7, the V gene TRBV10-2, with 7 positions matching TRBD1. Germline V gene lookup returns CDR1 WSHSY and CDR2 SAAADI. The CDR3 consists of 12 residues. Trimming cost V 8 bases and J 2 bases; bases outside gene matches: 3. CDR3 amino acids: CASEQGAYEQYF. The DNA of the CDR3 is TGCGCCAGCGAGCAGGGGGCCTACGAGCAGTACTTC.

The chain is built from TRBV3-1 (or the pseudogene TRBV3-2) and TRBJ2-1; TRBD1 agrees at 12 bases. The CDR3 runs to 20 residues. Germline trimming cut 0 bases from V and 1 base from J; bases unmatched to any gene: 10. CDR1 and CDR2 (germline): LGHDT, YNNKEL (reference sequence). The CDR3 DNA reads TGTGCCAGCAGCCAAGATAGGGGGACAGGGGGCCGAATTTCCTACAATGAGCAGTTCTTC. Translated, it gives CASSQDRGTGGRISYNEQFF.

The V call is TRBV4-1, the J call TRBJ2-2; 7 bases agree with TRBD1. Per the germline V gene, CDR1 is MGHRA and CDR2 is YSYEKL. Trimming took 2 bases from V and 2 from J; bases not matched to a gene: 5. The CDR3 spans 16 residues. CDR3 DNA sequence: TGCGCCAGCAGCCAACGGACAGGTACTAACACCGGGGAGCTGTTTTTT. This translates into CASSQRTGTNTGELFF.

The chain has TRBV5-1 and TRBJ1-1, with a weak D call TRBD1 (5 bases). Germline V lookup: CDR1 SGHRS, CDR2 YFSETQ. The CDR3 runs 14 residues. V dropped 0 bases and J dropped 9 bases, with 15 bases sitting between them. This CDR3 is CASSLEGVGDKAFF. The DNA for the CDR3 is TGCGCCAGCAGCTTGGAAGGAGTAGGGGATAAAGCTTTCTTT. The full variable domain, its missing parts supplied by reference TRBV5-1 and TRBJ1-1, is KAGVTQTPRYLIKTRGQQVTLSCSPISGHRSVSWYQQTPGQGLQFLFEYFSETQRNKGNFPGRFSGRQFSNSRSEMNVSTLELGDSALYLCASSLEGVGDKAFFGQGTRLTVV.

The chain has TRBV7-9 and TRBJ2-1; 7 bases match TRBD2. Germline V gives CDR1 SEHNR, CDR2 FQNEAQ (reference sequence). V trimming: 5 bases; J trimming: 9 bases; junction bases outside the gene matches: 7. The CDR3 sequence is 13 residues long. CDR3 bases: TGTGCCAGCAGCGTCGGGACTACAGCTGAGCAGTTCTTC. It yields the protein CASSVGTTAEQFF.

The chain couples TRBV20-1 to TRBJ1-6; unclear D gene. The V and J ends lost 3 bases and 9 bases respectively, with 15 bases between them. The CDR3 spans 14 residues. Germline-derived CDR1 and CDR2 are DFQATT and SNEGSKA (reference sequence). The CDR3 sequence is CSASRAVRGSPLHF. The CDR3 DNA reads TGCAGTGCTAGTCGCGCCGTCAGAGGTTCACCCCTCCACTTT.

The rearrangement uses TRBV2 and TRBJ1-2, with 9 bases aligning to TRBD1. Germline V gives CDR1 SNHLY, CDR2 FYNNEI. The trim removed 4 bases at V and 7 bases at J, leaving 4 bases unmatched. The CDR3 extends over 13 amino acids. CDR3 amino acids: CASSAEQGAGYTF. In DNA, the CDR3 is TGTGCCAGCAGTGCGGAACAGGGGGCTGGCTACACCTTC.

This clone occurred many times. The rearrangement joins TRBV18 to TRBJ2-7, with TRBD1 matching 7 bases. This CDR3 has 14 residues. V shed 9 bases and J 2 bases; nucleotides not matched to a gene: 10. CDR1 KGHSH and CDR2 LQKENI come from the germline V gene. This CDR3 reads CASQTGVFPYEQYF. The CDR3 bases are TGTGCCAGTCAAACAGGGGTCTTCCCCTACGAGCAGTACTTC.

The CDR3 protein is CASSLSTGASNQPQHF. In nucleotides, the CDR3 is TGTGCCAGCAGTTTGTCAACAGGGGCAAGTAATCAGCCCCAGCATTTT. V gene TRBV28 combines with J gene TRBJ1-5; 7 bases are a match to TRBD1. The V segment lost 3 bases and the J segment 4 bases; nucleotides outside the gene matches: 9. The CDR3 is 16 residues long. Germline V gives CDR1 MDHEN, CDR2 SYDVKM.

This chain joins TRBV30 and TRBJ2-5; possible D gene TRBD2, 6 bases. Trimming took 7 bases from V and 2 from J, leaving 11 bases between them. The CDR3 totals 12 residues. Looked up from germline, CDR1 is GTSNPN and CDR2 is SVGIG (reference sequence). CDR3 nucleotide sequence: TGTGCCTTGCAGCGGGTTCAAGAGACCCAGTACTTC. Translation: CALQRVQETQYF.

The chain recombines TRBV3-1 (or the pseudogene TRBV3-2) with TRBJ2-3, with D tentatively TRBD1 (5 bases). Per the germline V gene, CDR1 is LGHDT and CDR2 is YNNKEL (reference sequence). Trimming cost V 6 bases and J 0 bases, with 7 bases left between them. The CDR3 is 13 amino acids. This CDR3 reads CASRPGSTDTQYF. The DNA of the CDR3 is TGTGCCAGCAGGCCAGGGAGCACAGATACGCAGTATTTT.

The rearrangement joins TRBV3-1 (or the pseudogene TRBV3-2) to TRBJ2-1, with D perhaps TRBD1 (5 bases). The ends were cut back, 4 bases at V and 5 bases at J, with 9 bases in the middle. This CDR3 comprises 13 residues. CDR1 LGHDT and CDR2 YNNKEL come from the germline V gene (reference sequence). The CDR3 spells CASSRRDNNEQFF. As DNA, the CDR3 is TGTGCCAGCAGCCGCAGGGATAACAATGAGCAGTTCTTC.

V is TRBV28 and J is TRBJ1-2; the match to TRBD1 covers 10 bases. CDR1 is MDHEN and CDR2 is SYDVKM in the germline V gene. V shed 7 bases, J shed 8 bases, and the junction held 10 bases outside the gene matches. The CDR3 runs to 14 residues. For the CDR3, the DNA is TGTGCCAGCAAAGCCTCGGGACAGGGGCAGGGCTACACCTTC. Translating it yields CASKASGQGQGYTF.

CDR3 protein: CAWNPRNTGELFF. CDR3 in DNA: TGTGCCTGGAATCCTAGAAACACCGGGGAGCTGTTTTTT. The chain recombines TRBV30 with TRBJ2-2; D remains unclear. The CDR3 length is 13 residues. V lost 4 bases and J 2 bases, leaving 8 bases between the germline ends. Germline CDR1 GTSNPN, CDR2 SVGIG (reference sequence).

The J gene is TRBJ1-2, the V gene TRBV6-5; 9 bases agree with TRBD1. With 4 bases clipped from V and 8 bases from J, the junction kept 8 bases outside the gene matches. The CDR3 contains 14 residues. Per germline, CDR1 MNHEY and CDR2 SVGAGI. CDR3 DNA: TGTGCCAGCAGTTCGCCTCCGGGACAGGGAGGCTACACCTTC. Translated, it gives CASSSPPGQGGYTF.

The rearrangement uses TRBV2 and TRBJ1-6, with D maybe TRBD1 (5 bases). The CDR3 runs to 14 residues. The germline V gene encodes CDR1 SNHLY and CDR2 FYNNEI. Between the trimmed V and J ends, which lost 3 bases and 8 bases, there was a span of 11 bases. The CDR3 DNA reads TGTGCCAGCAGTGACGACAGCACCTATTCACCCCTCCACTTT. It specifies CASSDDSTYSPLHF.

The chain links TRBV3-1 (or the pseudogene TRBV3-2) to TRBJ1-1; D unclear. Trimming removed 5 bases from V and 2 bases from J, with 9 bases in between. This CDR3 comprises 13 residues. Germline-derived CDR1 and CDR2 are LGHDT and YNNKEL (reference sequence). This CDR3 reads CASSKGGNTEAFF. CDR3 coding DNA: TGTGCCAGCAGCAAAGGCGGAAACACTGAAGCTTTCTTT.

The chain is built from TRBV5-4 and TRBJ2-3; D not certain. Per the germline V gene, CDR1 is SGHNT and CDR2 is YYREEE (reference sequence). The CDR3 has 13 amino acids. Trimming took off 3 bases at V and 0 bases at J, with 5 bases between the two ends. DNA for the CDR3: TGTGCCAGCAGCTCACAGAGCACAGATACGCAGTATTTT. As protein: CASSSQSTDTQYF.

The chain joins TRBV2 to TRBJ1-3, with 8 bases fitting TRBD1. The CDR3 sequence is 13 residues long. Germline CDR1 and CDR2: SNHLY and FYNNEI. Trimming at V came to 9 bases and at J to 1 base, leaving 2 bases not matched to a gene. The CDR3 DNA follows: TGTGCCAGACGACAGGGGTCTGGAAACACCATATATTTT. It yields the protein CARRQGSGNTIYF.

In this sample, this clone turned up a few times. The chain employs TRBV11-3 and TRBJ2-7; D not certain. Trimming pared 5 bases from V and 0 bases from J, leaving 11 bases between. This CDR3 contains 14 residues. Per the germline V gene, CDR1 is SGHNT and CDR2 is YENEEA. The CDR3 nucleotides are TGTGCCAGCAGCATTAGAGCTAGCTCCTACGAGCAGTACTTC. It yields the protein CASSIRASSYEQYF.